This entry is about one TCR beta chain. A second 7 to 11 cycle PCR used barcoded and J-beta primers. TCRdb re-derived calls from the 5' RACE reads in MiXCR, one entry per CDR3 protein. Of about 2 million distinct CDR3 sequences listed, about 50% are singletons. This specimen belongs to a study of blood T cells in healthy people across ages. This receptor was obtained from a woman aged 40 to 50 in good health. The sequencing input was blood.

CDR3 amino acids: CASSLGQGRSNEQFF. CDR3 DNA sequence: TGTGCCAGCAGCTTGGGGCAGGGAAGAAGCAATGAGCAGTTCTTC. The chain couples TRBV5-8 to TRBJ2-1; D is possibly TRBD1 (5 bases). This CDR3 region has 15 residues. V was cut by 0 bases and J by 6 bases, with 13 bases left in between. Germline values: CDR1 SGHTS, CDR2 YDEGEE.